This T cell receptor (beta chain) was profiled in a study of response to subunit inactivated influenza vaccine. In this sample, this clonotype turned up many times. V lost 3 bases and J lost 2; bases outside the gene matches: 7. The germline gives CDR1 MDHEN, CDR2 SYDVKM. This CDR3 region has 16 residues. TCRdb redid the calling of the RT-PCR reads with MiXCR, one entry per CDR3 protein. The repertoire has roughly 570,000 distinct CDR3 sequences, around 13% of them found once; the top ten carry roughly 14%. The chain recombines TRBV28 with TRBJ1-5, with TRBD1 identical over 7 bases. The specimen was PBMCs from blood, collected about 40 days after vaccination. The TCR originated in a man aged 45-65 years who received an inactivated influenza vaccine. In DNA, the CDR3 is TGTGCCAGCAGTTTGACCCTTGGACAGGGCAATCAGCCCCAGCATTTT. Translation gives CASSLTLGQGNQPQHF. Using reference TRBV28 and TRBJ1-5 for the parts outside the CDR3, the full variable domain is DVKVTQSSRYLVKRTGEKVFLECVQDMDHENMFWYRQDPGLGLRLIYFSYDVKMKEKGDIPEGYSVSREKKERFSLILESASTNQTSMYLCASSLTLGQGNQPQHFGDGTRLSIL.